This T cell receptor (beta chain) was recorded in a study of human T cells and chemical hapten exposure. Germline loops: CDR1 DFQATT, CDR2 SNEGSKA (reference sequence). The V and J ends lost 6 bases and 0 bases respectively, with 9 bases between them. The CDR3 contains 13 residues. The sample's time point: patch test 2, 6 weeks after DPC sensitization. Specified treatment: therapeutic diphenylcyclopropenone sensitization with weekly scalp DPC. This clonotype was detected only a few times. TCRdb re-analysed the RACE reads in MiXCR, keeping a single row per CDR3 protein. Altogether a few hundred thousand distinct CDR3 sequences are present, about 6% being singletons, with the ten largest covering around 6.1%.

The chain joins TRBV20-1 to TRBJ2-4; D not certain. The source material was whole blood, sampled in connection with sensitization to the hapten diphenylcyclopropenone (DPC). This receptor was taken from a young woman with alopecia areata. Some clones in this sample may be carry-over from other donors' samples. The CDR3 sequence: CSAVALAKNIQYF. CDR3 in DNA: TGCAGTGCCGTCGCGCTAGCCAAAAACATTCAGTACTTC.